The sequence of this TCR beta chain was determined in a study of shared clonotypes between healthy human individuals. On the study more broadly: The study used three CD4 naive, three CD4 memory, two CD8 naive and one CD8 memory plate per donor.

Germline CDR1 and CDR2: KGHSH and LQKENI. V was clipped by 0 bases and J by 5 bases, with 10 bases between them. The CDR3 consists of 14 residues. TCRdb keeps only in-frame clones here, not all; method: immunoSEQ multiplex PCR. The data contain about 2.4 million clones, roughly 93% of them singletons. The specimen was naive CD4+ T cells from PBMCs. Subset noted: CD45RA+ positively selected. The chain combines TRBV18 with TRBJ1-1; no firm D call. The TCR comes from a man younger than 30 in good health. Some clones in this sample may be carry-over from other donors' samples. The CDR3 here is CASSPPGTRTEAFF. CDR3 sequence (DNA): TGTGCCAGCTCACCACCGGGCACGCGGACTGAAGCTTTCTTT.